A single sample is the source of the 8 T cell receptor beta chains below, sequenced in a study of glioma-infiltrating T cells after dendritic cell vaccination. The assay was immunoSEQ multiplex PCR, and TCRdb's table has in-frame clones only and misses some. The sample has 25,000 to 35,000 clones, 90% seen once. The specimen comprised blood, sampled before dendritic cell vaccination. These receptors were taken from a human donor with glioblastoma.

The rearrangement links TRBV15 to TRBJ1-5; D remains ambiguous. CDR3 size: 15 residues. Trimming pared 0 bases from V and 9 bases from J, leaving 15 bases between. Germline CDR1 reads LNHNV; CDR2 reads YYDKDF (reference sequence). CDR3 sequence: CATSRDPGNPRPQHF. The CDR3 DNA follows: TGTGCCACCAGCAGAGATCCCGGGAATCCCCGGCCCCAGCATTTT.

The chain couples TRBV30 to TRBJ1-5; D is unclear. The V gene's germline CDR1 is GTSNPN and CDR2 SVGIG (reference sequence). This CDR3 comprises 13 residues. Deletions cut 2 bases from V and 4 bases from J, with 9 bases between. The CDR3 loop reads CAWSYTPNQPQHF. The CDR3, as DNA: TGTGCCTGGAGTTATACACCGAATCAGCCCCAGCATTTT.

The V gene is TRBV7-2, the J gene TRBJ2-2; 9 nucleotides line up with TRBD1. This CDR3 contains 17 residues. CDR1 is SGHTA, CDR2 FQGNSA, per germline. The V and J ends lost 6 bases and 4 bases, in that order; junction bases with no gene match: 12. The CDR3 DNA reads TGTGCCAGCAGTTCGTCCCGGGACAGGGTGAGCACCGGGGAGCTGTTTTTT. Its protein is CASSSSRDRVSTGELFF.

V is TRBV18 and J is TRBJ1-5; D gene ambiguous. This CDR3 has 14 residues. Trimming shortened V by 3 bases and J by 6 bases, and 12 bases separated the two germline ends. CDR1 and CDR2 (germline): KGHSH, LQKENI. The CDR3 loop is CASSPSGGSQPQHF. CDR3 coding DNA: TGTGCCAGCTCACCGTCCGGAGGCAGTCAGCCCCAGCATTTT.

In this sample, this clone turned up once. This chain joins TRBV6-1 and TRBJ1-5; a possible D gene is TRBD1 (6 bases). This CDR3 spans 13 amino acids. The germline V and J ends were trimmed by 10 bases and 5 bases, with 15 bases remaining between them. Germline CDR1 reads MNHNS; CDR2 reads SASEGT. CDR3 coding DNA: TGTGCCACCGAATGGGGGCGAGATCAGCCCCAGCATTTT. As protein: CATEWGRDQPQHF.

The V call is TRBV10-3, the J call TRBJ2-5; 9 bases line up with TRBD1. The CDR3 is 12 residues long. V dropped 8 bases and J dropped 6; count of bases not matched to a gene: 4. Germline V CDR1 and CDR2: ENHRY, SYGVKD. In DNA, the CDR3 is TGTGCCATCGGGGACAGGGCGAAGACCCAGTACTTC. Amino acids: CAIGDRAKTQYF.

This chain joins TRBV7-2 and TRBJ2-3; D is perhaps TRBD2 (5 bases). CDR3 length: 16 residues. The germline V gene encodes CDR1 SGHTA and CDR2 FQGNSA. V dropped 5 bases and J dropped 1 base, with 16 bases sitting between them. The CDR3, as DNA: TGTGCCAGCAGCCCATTAGCGAGAATGGGCACAGATACGCAGTATTTT. Its protein is CASSPLARMGTDTQYF.

The V and J genes are TRBV19 and TRBJ1-4; tentatively, D is TRBD1 (5 bases). This CDR3 comprises 12 residues. V was trimmed by 7 bases and J by 7 bases, leaving 10 bases between them. CDR1 and CDR2 (germline): LNHDA, SQIVND (reference sequence). CDR3 bases: TGTGCCAGTACCAGGGTTCGTGAAAAACTGTTTTTT. Its translation is CASTRVREKLFF.